Only a few counts were recorded for the clone carrying this TCR beta chain. In the study's own analysis: What underpinned the distant-metastasis classifier for papillary thyroid cancer was the set of CDR3 differences across clinicopathological groups. TCRdb redid the clone calls on the PCR reads using MiXCR. It is TCRdb's table, rather than the study itself, that gives the V and J calls and clone size. The profile covers 43,000 or so clones, with 15% to 20% appearing a single time and approximately 21% taken by the ten largest. The CDR3 length is 14 residues. J was trimmed by 5 bases and V by 7 bases; bases with no gene match: 10. Per germline, CDR1 SGHRS and CDR2 YFSETQ. Every patient was untreated before thyroid surgery. This sample is drawn from a study of metastatic and nonmetastatic thyroid tumors. As for the study in general: Repertoire comparisons spanned blood and tumor or nodule tissue from malignant and benign thyroid patients.

Specimen: blood. The V and J genes are TRBV5-1 and TRBJ1-1, with 8 bases matching TRBD1. This TCR was recovered from a female donor with papillary thyroid cancer or a benign thyroid nodule (not recorded which). Some clones in this sample may be carry-over from other donors' samples. CDR3 sequence: CASQRTGFNTEAFF. The DNA of the CDR3 is TGCGCCAGCCAACGGACAGGGTTTAATACTGAAGCTTTCTTT.